This T cell receptor beta chain was sequenced during a study of cytomegalovirus exposure and HLA in healthy donors. Produced via immunoSEQ multiplex PCR; TCRdb's table is partial and in-frame only. The table includes 150,000 to 200,000 clones, around 92% detected once. Germline CDR1 and CDR2: ENHRY and SYGVKD. The J segment lost 9 bases and the V segment lost 7 bases, leaving 11 bases of the junction unmatched. CDR3 length: 13 amino acids. This chain joins TRBV10-3 and TRBJ2-7, with 8 bases aligning to TRBD2. Sequencing used PBMCs. The source of this sequence is a woman between 18 and 29 years old in good health and CMV-seropositive. CDR3 region: CAITARAGALQYF. The CDR3 nucleotides read TGTGCCATCACGGCTCGAGCGGGAGCTCTGCAGTACTTC.